This TCR beta chain was documented in a study of blood T cell repertoires in COVID-19. The wider study: COVID-19 samples collected from the United States, Italy and Spain covered acute and convalescent phases. T cells, B-cell-depleted T cells, or PBMCs provided the cDNA or gDNA that served as material.

In the authors' methods: Amplification with reference gene primers provided the estimates of nucleated cell counts. Some clones are missing from TCRdb's copy, which holds only in-frame ones; the method was immunoSEQ multiplex PCR. From that table come the V and J calls and clone size; the DNA was used to work out D and trimming. The sample includes about 170,000 clones, approximately 85% of them seen just once. What was sequenced was peripheral blood. The sequence was collected from a man older than 75 with COVID-19, enrolled during active disease.

The CDR3 here is CASSPGQSSYEQYF. In nucleotides, the CDR3 is TGTGCCAGCTCACCGGGACAGAGCTCCTACGAGCAGTACTTC. This rearrangement joins TRBV18 to TRBJ2-7; 7 bases fit TRBD1. V shed 3 bases and J 0 bases; nucleotides not matched to a gene: 2. Germline V gene lookup returns CDR1 KGHSH and CDR2 LQKENI. The CDR3 runs to 14 residues.